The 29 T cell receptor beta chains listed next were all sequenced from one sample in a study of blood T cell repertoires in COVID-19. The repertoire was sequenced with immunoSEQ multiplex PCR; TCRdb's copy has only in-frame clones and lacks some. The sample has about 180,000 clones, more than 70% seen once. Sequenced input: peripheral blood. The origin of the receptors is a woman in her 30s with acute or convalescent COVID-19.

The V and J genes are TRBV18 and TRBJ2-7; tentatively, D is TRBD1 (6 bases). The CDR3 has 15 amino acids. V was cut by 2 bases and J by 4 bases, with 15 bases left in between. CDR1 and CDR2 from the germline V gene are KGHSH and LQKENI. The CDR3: CASSPGQNLLYEQYF. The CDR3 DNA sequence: TGTGCCAGCTCACCAGGACAGAACCTTTTATACGAGCAGTACTTC.

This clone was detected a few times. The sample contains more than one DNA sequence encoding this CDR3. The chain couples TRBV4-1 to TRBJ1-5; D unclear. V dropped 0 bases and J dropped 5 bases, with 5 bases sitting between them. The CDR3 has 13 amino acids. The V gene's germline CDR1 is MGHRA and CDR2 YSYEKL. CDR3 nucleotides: TGCGCCAGCAGCCAAGAACGAGATCAGCCCCAGCATTTT. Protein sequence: CASSQERDQPQHF.

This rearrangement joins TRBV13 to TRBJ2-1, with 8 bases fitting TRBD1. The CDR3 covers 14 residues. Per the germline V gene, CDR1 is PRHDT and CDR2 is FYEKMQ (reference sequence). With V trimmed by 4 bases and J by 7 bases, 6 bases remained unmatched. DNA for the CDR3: TGTGCCAGCAGCTCCGGGACAGGTTGGAATGAGCAGTTCTTC. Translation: CASSSGTGWNEQFF.

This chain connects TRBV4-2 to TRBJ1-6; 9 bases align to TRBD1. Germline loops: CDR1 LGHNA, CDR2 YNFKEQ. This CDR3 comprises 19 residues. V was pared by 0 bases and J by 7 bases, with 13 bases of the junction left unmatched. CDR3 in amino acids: CASSQDEVRTGVKNSPLHF. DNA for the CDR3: TGTGCCAGCAGCCAAGACGAGGTACGGACAGGGGTTAAAAATTCACCCCTCCACTTT.

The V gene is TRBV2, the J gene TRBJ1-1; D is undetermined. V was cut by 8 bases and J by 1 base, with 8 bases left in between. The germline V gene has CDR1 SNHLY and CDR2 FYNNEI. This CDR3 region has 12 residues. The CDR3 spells CASSLRNTEAFF. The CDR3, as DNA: TGTGCCAGCTCGCTCAGGAACACTGAAGCTTTCTTT.

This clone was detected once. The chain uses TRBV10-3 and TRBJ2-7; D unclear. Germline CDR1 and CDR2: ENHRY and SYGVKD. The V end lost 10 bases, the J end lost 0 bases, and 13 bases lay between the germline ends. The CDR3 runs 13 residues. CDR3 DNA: TGTGCCACCATCCAAGACTTCTCCTACGAGCAGTACTTC. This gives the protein CATIQDFSYEQYF.

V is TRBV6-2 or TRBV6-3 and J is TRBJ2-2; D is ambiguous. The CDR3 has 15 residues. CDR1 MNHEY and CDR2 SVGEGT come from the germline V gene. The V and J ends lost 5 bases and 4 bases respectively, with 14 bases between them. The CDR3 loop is CASSKGGGITGELFF. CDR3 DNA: TGTGCCAGCAGTAAAGGCGGCGGTATCACCGGGGAGCTGTTTTTT.

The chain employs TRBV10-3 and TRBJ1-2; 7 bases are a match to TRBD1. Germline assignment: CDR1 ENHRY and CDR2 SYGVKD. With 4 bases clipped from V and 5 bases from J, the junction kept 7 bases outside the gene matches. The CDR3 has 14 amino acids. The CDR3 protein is CAISGQGRDYGYTF. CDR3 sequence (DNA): TGTGCCATCAGTGGACAGGGACGAGATTATGGCTACACCTTC.

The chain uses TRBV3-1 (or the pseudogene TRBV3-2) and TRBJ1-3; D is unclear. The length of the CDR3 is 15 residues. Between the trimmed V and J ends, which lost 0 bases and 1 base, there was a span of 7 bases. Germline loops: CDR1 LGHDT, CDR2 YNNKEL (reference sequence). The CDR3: CASSQDGVSGNTIYF. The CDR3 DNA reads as TGTGCCAGCAGCCAAGACGGAGTATCTGGAAACACCATATATTTT.

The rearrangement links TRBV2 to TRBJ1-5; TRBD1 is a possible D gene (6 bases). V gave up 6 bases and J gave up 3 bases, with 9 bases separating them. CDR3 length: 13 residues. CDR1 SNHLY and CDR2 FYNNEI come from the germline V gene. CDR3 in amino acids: CASRDSYNQPQHF. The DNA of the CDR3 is TGTGCCAGCAGGGACAGCTACAATCAGCCCCAGCATTTT.

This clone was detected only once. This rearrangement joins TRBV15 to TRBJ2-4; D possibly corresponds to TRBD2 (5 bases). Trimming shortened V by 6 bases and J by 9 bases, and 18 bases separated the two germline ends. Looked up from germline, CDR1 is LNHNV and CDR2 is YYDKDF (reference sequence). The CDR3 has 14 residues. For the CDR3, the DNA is TGTGCCACCAGGTTTACGGAACCCCGGGGCATTCAGTACTTC. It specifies CATRFTEPRGIQYF.

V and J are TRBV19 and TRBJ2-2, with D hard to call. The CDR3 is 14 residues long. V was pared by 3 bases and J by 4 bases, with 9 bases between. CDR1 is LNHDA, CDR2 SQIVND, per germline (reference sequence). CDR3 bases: TGTGCCAGTAGTATCGTCAGTGGCACCGGGGAGCTGTTTTTT. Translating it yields CASSIVSGTGELFF.

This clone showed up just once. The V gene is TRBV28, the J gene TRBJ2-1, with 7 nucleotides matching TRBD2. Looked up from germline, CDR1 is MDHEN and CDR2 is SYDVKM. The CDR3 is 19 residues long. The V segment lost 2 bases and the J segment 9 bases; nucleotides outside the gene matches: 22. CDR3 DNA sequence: TGTGCCAGCAGTTTAACCCCGGGTAGGGGTGGGAGGGCCGTAGGTGAGCAGTTCTTC. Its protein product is CASSLTPGRGGRAVGEQFF.

CDR3 sequence: CASSSGSLNNEQFF. The DNA of the CDR3 is TGTGCCAGCAGTTCGGGGAGCCTTAACAATGAGCAGTTCTTC. The V call is TRBV28, the J call TRBJ2-1; tentatively, D is TRBD2 (5 bases). Germline loops: CDR1 MDHEN, CDR2 SYDVKM. The CDR3 extends over 14 amino acids. The V end was cut by 4 bases, the J end by 5 bases, with 12 bases between.

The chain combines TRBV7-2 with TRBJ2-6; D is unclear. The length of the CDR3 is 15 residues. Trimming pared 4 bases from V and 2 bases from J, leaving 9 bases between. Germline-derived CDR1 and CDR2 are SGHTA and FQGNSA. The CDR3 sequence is CASSSFPPGANVLTF. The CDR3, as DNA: TGTGCCAGCAGCTCTTTCCCCCCTGGGGCCAACGTCCTGACTTTC.

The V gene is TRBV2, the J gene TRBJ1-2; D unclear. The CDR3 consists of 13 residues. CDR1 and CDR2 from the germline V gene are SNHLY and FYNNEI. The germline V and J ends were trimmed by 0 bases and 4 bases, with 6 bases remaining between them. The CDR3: CASSEAGGYGYTF. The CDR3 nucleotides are TGTGCCAGCAGTGAAGCAGGCGGCTATGGCTACACCTTC.

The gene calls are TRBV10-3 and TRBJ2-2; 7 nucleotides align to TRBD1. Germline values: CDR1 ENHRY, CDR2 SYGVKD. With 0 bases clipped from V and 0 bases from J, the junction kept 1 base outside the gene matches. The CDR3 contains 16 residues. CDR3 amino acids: CAISESGQANTGELFF. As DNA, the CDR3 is TGTGCCATCAGTGAGTCCGGACAGGCGAACACCGGGGAGCTGTTTTTT.

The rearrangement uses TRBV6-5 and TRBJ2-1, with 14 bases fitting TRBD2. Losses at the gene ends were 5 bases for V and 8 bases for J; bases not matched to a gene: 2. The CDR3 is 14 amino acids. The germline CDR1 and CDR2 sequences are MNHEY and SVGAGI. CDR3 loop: CASSRLAGGDEQFF. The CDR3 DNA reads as TGTGCCAGCAGTCGACTAGCGGGAGGGGATGAGCAGTTCTTC.

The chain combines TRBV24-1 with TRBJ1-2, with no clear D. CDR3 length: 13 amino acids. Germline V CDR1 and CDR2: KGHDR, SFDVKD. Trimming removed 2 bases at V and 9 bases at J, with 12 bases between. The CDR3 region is CATSDSQRVSYTF. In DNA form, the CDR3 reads TGTGCCACCAGTGATTCCCAGAGGGTTAGCTACACCTTC.

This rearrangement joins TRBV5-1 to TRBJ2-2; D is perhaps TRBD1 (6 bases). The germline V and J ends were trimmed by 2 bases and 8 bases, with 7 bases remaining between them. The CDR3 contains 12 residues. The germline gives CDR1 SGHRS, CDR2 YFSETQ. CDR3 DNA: TGCGCCAGCAGCTTCACAGGGGGGGAGCTGTTTTTT. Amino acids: CASSFTGGELFF.

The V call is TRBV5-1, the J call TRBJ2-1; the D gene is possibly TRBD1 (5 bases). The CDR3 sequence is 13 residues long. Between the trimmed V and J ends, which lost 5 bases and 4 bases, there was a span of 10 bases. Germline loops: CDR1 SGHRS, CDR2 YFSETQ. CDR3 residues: CASSPQAYNEQFF. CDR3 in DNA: TGCGCCAGCAGTCCACAGGCGTACAATGAGCAGTTCTTC.

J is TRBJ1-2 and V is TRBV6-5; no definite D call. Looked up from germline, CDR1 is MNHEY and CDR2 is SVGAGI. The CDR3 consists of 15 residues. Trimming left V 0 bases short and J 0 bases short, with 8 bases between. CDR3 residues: CASSYSWATNYGYTF. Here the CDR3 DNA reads TGTGCCAGCAGTTACTCCTGGGCGACTAACTATGGCTACACCTTC.

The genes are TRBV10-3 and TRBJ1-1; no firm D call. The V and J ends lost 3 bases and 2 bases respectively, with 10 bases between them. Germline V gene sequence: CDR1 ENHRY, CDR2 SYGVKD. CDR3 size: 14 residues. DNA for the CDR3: TGTGCCATCAGTGATGGTTACAGCAACACTGAAGCTTTCTTT. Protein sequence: CAISDGYSNTEAFF.

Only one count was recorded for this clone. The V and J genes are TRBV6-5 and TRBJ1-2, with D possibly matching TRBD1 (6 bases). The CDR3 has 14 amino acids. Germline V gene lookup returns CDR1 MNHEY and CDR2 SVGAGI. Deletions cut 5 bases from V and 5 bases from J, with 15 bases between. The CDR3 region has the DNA TGTGCCAGCAGTAAGGGGGGGTTTGAGTATGGCTACACCTTC. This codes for CASSKGGFEYGYTF.

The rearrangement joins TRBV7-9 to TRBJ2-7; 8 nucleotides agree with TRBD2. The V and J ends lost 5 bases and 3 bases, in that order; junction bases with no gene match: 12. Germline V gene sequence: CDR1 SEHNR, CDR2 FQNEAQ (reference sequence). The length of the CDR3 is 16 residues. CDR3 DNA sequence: TGTGCCAGCAGCCCGATGGGACTAGAATTAGACTACGAGCAGTACTTC. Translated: CASSPMGLELDYEQYF. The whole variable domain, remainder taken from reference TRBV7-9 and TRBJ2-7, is DTGVSQNPRHKITKRGQNVTFRCDPISEHNRLYWYRQTLGQGPEFLTYFQNEAQLEKSRLLSDRFSAERPKGSFSTLEIQRTEQGDSAMYLCASSPMGLELDYEQYFGPGTRLTVT.

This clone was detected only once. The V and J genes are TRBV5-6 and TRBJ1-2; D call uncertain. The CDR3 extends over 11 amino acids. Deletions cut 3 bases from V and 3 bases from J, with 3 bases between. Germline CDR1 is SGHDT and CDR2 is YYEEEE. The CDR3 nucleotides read TGTGCCAGCAGCTCTGACTATGGCTACACCTTC. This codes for CASSSDYGYTF.

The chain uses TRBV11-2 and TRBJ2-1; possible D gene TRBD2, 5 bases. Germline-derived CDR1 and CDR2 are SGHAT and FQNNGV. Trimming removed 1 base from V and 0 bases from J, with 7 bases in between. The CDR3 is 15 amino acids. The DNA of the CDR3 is TGTGCCAGCAGCTTAGTTGGGAGCTCCTACAATGAGCAGTTCTTC. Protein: CASSLVGSSYNEQFF. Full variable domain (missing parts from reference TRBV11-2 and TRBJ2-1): EAGVAQSPRYKIIEKRQSVAFWCNPISGHATLYWYQQILGQGPKLLIQFQNNGVVDDSQLPKDRFSAERLKGVDSTLKIQPAKLEDSAVYLCASSLVGSSYNEQFFGPGTRLTVL.

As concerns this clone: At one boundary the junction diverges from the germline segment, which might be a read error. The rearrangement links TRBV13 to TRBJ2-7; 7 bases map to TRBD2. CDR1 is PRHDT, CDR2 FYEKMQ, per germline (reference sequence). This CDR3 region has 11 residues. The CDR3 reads CASSLGPGRDF. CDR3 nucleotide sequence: TGTGCCAGCAGCTTAGGGCCAGGGAGGGACTTC. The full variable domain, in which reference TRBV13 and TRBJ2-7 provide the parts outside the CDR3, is AAGVIQSPRHLIKEKRETATLKCYPIPRHDTVYWYQQGPGQDPQFLISFYEKMQSDKGSIPDRFSAQQFSDYHSELNMSSLELGDSALYFCASSLGPGRDFGPGTRLTVT.

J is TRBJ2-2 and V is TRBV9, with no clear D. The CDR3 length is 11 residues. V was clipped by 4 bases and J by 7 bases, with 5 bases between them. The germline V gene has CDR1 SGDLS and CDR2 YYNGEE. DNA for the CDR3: TGTGCCAGCAGCCACTTCGGGGAGCTGTTTTTT. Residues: CASSHFGELFF.